This T cell receptor (beta chain) was recovered during a study of identical twins. Study-level findings and limits: Beta out-of-frame twin sharing showed a weaker excess.

All donors were healthy, and all were Caucasian. TCRdb fed the 5' RACE reads into MiXCR, producing one record per CDR3 protein. Of about 250,000 distinct CDR3 sequences detected, over 13% appear once; the ten largest clones hold around 8.9%. Looked up from germline, CDR1 is MNHNS and CDR2 is SASEGT. V shed 6 bases, J shed 7 bases, and the junction held 10 bases outside the gene matches. The CDR3 covers 15 residues. There are a few counts of this clonotype. What it binds is not known. This chain links TRBV6-1 with TRBJ2-1; 9 positions match TRBD1. This TCR was recovered from a woman between 18 and 29 years old in good health. Sequenced material: memory (CD45RO+) T cells sorted from blood. The CDR3 DNA reads TGTGCCAGCAGCCGCCGGGACAGGGACGGGAATGAGCAGTTCTTC. Its protein product is CASSRRDRDGNEQFF.